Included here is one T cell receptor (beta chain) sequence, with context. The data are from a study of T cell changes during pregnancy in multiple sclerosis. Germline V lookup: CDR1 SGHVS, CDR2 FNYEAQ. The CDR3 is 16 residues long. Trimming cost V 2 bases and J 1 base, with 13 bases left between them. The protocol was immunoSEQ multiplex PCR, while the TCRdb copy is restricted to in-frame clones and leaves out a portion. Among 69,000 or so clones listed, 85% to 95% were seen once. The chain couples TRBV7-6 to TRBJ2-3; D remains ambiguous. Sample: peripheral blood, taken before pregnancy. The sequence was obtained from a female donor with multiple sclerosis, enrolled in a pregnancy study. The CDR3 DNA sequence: TGTGCCAGCAGCTTATACGGTTCGCTTGGCACAGATACGCAGTATTTT. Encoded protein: CASSLYGSLGTDTQYF.